This TCR beta chain was identified during a study of T cells in lung cancer brain metastases. Across the whole study: Tobacco use history was present in most of the 20 patients, median 40 pack-years. A median about 350 days separated primary and brain metastasis sampling.

Genomic DNA input was about 2 to 5 ug, equal within pairs. TCRdb's table, derived via immunoSEQ multiplex PCR, lists solely in-frame clones and lacks some. The data show about 3,500 clones, roughly 90% seen once. Only one count was recorded for this clone. There are 13 residues in the CDR3. In germline, CDR1 is MDHEN, CDR2 SYDVKM. V was pared by 3 bases and J by 4 bases, with 3 bases of the junction left unmatched. Tumor areas were macrodissected from roughly five deparaffinized, unstained approximately 10 um sections guided by marked H&E slides. The rearrangement uses TRBV28 and TRBJ2-7, with 7 bases that match TRBD2. Sequenced sample: tumor tissue from the primary lung tumor. The clonotype was recovered from a woman between 45 and 65 years old with non-small cell lung cancer. Here the CDR3 reads CASSLGGGYEQYF. CDR3 bases: TGTGCCAGCAGTTTGGGGGGGGGATACGAGCAGTACTTC.